This is a list of T cell receptor beta chains from one sample in a study of shared clonotypes between healthy human individuals. TCRdb keeps only in-frame clones here, not all; method: immunoSEQ multiplex PCR. The sample records a few million clones, about 92% being singletons. Sequences were obtained from naive CD4+ T cells from PBMCs. The receptors stem from a man aged 18 to 29 in good health. Some clones in this sample may be carry-over from other donors' samples. CDR3s include the opening cysteine and the closing phenylalanine or tryptophan. The D gene is left open where the match is weak. Rows give clone size only sometimes, using once, few, many, or a class for an expanded clone.

>TRBJ1-1|-|TRBV7-2|-
TGTGCCAGCAGCTTATCAGGGTCCATGAACACTGAAGCTTTCTTT
CASSLSGSMNTEAFF
>TRBJ1-5|-|TRBV18|-
TGTGCCAGCTCACCACTCCCGGGACAATTTCAGCCCCAGCATTTT
CASSPLPGQFQPQHF
>TRBJ1-1|-|TRBV6-1|-
TGTGCCGTCGCACGAGTCGGGACCGTTACTGAAGCTTTCTTT
CAVARVGTVTEAFF
>TRBJ2-5|-|TRBV30|-
TGTGCCTGGAGTAACGGAGGGCTAGGGAAAGAGACCCAGTACTTC
CAWSNGGLGKETQYF
>TRBJ2-1|-|TRBV4-3|-
TGCGCCAGCAGCCCCTTCTCCTACAATGAGCAGTTCTTC
CASSPFSYNEQFF
>TRBJ2-3|-|TRBV2|-
TGTGCCAGCAGTGACCGGCTGTCAAGCACAGATACGCAGTATTTT
CASSDRLSSTDTQYF
>TRBJ2-5|-|TRBV2|-
TGTGCCAGCAGGGAGATCCAAGAGACCCAGTACTTC
CASREIQETQYF
>TRBJ1-2|TRBD1|TRBV27|-
TGTGCCAGCAGTTCACAGGGGTCTAACTATGGCTACACCTTC
CASSSQGSNYGYTF
>TRBJ2-2|-|TRBV7-2|-
TGTGCCAGCAGCCAACGGACGGGGAACACCGGGGAGCTGTTTTTT
CASSQRTGNTGELFF
>TRBJ2-1|-|TRBV9|-
TGTGCCAGCAGCGTTGAACAGGGTCGGGAGCAGTTCTTC
CASSVEQGREQFF
>TRBJ2-7|TRBD1|TRBV11-2|-
TGTGCCAGCAGCCGTCGGACAGGCCGCGGCTACGAGCAGTACTTC
CASSRRTGRGYEQYF
>TRBJ2-7|TRBD2|TRBV9|once
TGTGCCAGCAGCCTACACGGCGGGACTAGCGGGCCCTACGAGCAGTACTTC
CASSLHGGTSGPYEQYF
>TRBJ2-7|-|TRBV5-6|-
TGTGCCAGCAGCCCAGGGGGGGGACAGGCCCCCGGGGAGCAGTACTTC
CASSPGGGQAPGEQYF
>TRBJ1-3|-|TRBV18|-
TGTGCCAGTCACGACATCTCTGGAAACACCATATATTTT
CASHDISGNTIYF
>TRBJ1-2|-|TRBV5-1|-
TGCGCCAGCAGCTTGGCCGGCAGGGGTAACTATGGCTACACCTTC
CASSLAGRGNYGYTF
>TRBJ2-5|-|TRBV7-9|-
TGTGCCAGCAGCTTCACACAAGAGACCCAGTACTTC
CASSFTQETQYF
>TRBJ2-5|-|TRBV4-2|-
TGTGCCAGCAGCCAAAATTCTGAGACAGCCGGCCCCCTGTACTTC
CASSQNSETAGPLYF
>TRBJ2-4|-|TRBV25-1|-
TGTGCCAGCAGTGAAGTAGGGAACATTCAGTACTTC
CASSEVGNIQYF
>TRBJ1-2|-|TRBV7-2|-
TGTGCCAGCAGCTACCAGGACAGCTTCCTTAACTATGGCTACACCTTC
CASSYQDSFLNYGYTF
>TRBJ1-3|-|TRBV6-1|-
TGTGCCAGCAGTGAAACACACACTGGAAACACCATATATTTT
CASSETHTGNTIYF
>TRBJ2-5|-|TRBV9|-
TGTGCCAGCAGCGCCATAACTGGGCCACGCCAAGAGACCCAGTACTTC
CASSAITGPRQETQYF
>TRBJ2-3|TRBD2|TRBV15|-
TGTGCCACCGTCCCCGGACTAGCTGCTAGCACAGATACGCAGTATTTT
CATVPGLAASTDTQYF
>TRBJ2-2|-|TRBV9|once
TGTGCCAGCAGCGCGAGGACGGAGACCGGGGAGCTGTTTTTT
CASSARTETGELFF
>TRBJ1-3|-|TRBV7-9|-
TGTGCCAGCAGCCCGTGGACGGATCTCTCTGGAAACACCATATATTTT
CASSPWTDLSGNTIYF
>TRBJ2-7|-|TRBV6-6|-
TGTGCCAGCAGTTATCTTGCGGAAACCTACGAGCAGTACTTC
CASSYLAETYEQYF
>TRBJ1-5|-|TRBV30|-
TGTGCCTGGAGTGTAGGTCCGGGGCAGCCCCAGCATTTT
CAWSVGPGQPQHF
>TRBJ2-7|-|TRBV23-1|-
-
CASILDRSSYEQYF
>TRBJ2-3|TRBD2|TRBV18|once
TGTGCCAGCTCACCCTCGGGGGGGGGCACAGATACGCAGTATTTT
CASSPSGGGTDTQYF
>TRBJ2-5|-|TRBV27|-
TGTGCCAGCAGTTGGGGGAATACGGGAAGCCAGTACTTC
CASSWGNTGSQYF
>TRBJ2-3|TRBD1|TRBV7-8|-
TGTGCCAGCAGCTTGATGACAGGGAATATGCCCACAGATACGCAGTATTTT
CASSLMTGNMPTDTQYF
>TRBJ1-1|-|TRBV9|few
TGTGCCAGTGCGAAGGGGCAGCCGAACACTGAAGCTTTCTTT
CASAKGQPNTEAFF
>TRBJ2-1|TRBD1|TRBV7-9|-
TGTGCCAGCAGCTTAGCACCGGGACAGGGGGTCGATGAGCAGTTCTTC
CASSLAPGQGVDEQFF
>TRBJ2-5|-|TRBV9|once
TGTGCCAGCAGCGTAGGAGGGACTCCACAAGAGACCCAGTACTTC
CASSVGGTPQETQYF